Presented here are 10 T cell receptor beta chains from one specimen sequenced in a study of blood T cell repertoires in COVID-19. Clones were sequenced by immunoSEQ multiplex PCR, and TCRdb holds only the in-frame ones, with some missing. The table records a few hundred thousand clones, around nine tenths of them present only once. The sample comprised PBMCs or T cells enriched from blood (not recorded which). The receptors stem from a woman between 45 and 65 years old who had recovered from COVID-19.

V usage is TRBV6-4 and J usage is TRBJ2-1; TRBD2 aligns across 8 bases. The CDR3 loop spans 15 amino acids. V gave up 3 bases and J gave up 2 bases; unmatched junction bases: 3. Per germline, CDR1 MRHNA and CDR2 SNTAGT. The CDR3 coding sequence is TGTGCCAGCAGTGATTCGGGAGGGCCCTACAATGAGCAGTTCTTC. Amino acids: CASSDSGGPYNEQFF.

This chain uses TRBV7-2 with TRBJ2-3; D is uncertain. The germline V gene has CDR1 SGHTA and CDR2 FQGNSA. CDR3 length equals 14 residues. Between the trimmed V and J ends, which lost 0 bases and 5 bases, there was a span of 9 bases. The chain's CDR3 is CASSLAVALDTQYF. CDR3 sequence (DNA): TGTGCCAGCAGCTTAGCGGTAGCCTTAGATACGCAGTATTTT.

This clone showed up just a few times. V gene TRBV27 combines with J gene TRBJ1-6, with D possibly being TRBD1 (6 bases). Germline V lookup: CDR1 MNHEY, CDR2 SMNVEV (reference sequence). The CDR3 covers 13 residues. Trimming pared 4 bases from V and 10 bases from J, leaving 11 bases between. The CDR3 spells CASSYREYSPLHF. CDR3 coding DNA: TGTGCCAGCAGTTACAGGGAATACTCACCCCTCCACTTT.

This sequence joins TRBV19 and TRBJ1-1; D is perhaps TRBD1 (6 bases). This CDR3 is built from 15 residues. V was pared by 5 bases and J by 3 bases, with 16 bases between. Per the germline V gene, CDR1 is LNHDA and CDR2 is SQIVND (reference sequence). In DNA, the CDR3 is TGTGCCAGTAGTCCAATACAGGGAGCGGACACTGAAGCTTTCTTT. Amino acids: CASSPIQGADTEAFF.

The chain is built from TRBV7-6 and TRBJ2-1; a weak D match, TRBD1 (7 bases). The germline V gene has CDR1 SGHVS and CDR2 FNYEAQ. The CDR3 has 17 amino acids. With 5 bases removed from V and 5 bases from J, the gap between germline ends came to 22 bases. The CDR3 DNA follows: TGTGCCAGCAGCCGAAGACGGCTGGGACAGCGGGACAATGAGCAGTTCTTC. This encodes CASSRRRLGQRDNEQFF. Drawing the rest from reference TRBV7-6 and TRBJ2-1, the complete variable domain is GAGVSQSPRYKVTKRGQDVALRCDPISGHVSLYWYRQALGQGPEFLTYFNYEAQQDKSGLPNDRFSAERPEGSISTLTIQRTEQRDSAMYRCASSRRRLGQRDNEQFFGPGTRLTVL.

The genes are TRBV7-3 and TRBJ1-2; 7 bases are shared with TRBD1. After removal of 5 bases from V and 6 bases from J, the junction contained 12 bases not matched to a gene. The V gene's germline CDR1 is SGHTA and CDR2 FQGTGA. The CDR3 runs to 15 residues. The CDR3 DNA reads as TGTGCCAGCAGCCCGGGGACCGGGACAGTTAATGGCTACACCTTC. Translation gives CASSPGTGTVNGYTF. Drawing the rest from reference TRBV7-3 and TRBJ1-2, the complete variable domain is GAGVSQTPSNKVTEKGKYVELRCDPISGHTALYWYRQSLGQGPEFLIYFQGTGAADDSGLPNDRFFAVRPEGSVSTLKIQRTERGDSAVYLCASSPGTGTVNGYTFGSGTRLTVV.

CDR3 sequence: CASSVSTGDTEAFF. Here the CDR3 DNA reads TGTGCCAGCAGTGTTTCCACAGGGGACACTGAAGCTTTCTTT. The chain recombines TRBV2 with TRBJ1-1, with 7 bases identical to TRBD1. Germline trimming cut 4 bases from V and 3 bases from J; bases unmatched to any gene: 5. CDR1 is SNHLY and CDR2 is FYNNEI in the germline V gene. The CDR3 length is 14 residues.

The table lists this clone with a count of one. The CDR3 nucleotides read TGTGCCAGCAGCCAACGGACTACCATTTCCGCCGGGGAGCTGTTTTTT. The encoded protein is CASSQRTTISAGELFF. The J gene is TRBJ2-2, the V gene TRBV21-1; the table assigns TRBD2, which was not confirmed against the DNA. TRBV21-1 represents a pseudogene. The CDR3 covers 16 residues.

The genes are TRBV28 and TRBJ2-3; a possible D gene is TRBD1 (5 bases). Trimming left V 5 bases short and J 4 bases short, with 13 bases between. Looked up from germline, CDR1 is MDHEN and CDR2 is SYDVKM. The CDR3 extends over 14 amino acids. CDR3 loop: CASSTQGKADTQYF. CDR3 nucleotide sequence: TGTGCCAGCAGTACGCAGGGAAAGGCAGATACGCAGTATTTT.

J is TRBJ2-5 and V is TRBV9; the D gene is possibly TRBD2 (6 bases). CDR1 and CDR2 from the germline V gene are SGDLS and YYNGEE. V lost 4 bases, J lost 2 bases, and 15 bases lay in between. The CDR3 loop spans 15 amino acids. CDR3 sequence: CASSPRGGLQETQYF. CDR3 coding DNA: TGTGCCAGCAGCCCCCGAGGAGGGTTGCAAGAGACCCAGTACTTC. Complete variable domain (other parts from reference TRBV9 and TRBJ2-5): DSGVTQTPKHLITATGQRVTLRCSPRSGDLSVYWYQQSLDQGLQFLIQYYNGEERAKGNILERFSAQQFPDLHSELNLSSLELGDSALYFCASSPRGGLQETQYFGPGTRLLVL.